The source of this T cell receptor (beta chain) is a study of draining lymph node invasion in breast cancer (dated by TCRdb to 2018 to 2020). As for the study more broadly: Metastasis in lymph nodes was diagnosed using histology and cytokeratin immunohistochemistry and was confirmed with EpCAM/CD45 flow cytometry. Each patient contributed matched non-invaded and tumor-invaded tumor-draining lymph nodes plus the primary tumor, profiled for both Treg and Tconv subsets. In a separate targeted assay, bulk TCR-beta CDR3 sequencing compared sorted memory regulatory T cells and memory conventional CD4 T cells across breast cancer tissues. In the separate targeted TCR sequencing, lymph nodes from 5 or 6 patients were covered, and primary tumors were sequenced for three of those patients. Findings and caveats that apply to the study as a whole: The tumor top-100 clone tracking analysis could be carried out in only two patients. Shared TCRs between Treg and Tconv subsets were considered suggestive but not proof of common clonal origin. Data could not resolve whether Treg conversion occurred in a given organ or whether converted Tregs recirculated between nodes and tumor. Within each tissue, roughly 13-22% of Treg TCRs were also found among Tconvs, a result interpreted as suggesting peripheral Treg induction. Some of the top 100 tumor clones were detected in invaded and non-invaded nodes, and this detection was taken to suggest recirculation between tumor and draining nodes. In the targeted TCR-seq data, Tregs appeared to be more clonally expanded than Tconvs in all tissues, and lower diversity was found for both subsets in tumor than in lymph nodes.

The germline V gene encodes CDR1 SEHNR and CDR2 FQNEAQ (reference sequence). After removal of 5 bases from V and 2 bases from J, the junction retains 2 bases not matched to a gene. The CDR3 covers 13 residues, taking in both the cysteine and the phenylalanine. The CDR3 DNA has 39 bases and is translated from base 1. The library was obtained by bulk RNA-seq. Sequencing relied on an Illumina HiSeq 2500. The authors processed their data as follows. For the separate targeted TCR-seq dataset, MiXCR version 2.1.5 with default parameters extracted and quantified CDR3 sequences from raw reads. TCR-beta clones in the separate targeted TCR-seq dataset were defined according to the combination of V gene, J gene and CDR3 sequence. In the separate targeted TCR-seq dataset, clones with fewer than three counts were first removed, after which only the 90% most strongly expressed clones per sample were kept. For each tissue in the separate targeted TCR-seq dataset, Treg-Tconv overlap was calculated by dividing the number of shared clones by the total number of Treg clones and multiplying by 100. The raw public data were reprocessed by TCRdb itself: fastp quality trimming at Q25, MiXCR clonotype calling, in-frame beta chains only. Every CDR3 protein is listed once, alongside the most common genes and DNA of its rows. The V and J calls here are based on TCRdb, not the publication. The sample table lists under 4,000 distinct CDR3 sequences, around 79% of them with a count of one. 1.5% to 2% of the sample lies in the top ten.

Notes on this clonotype: The target of this receptor is not known. It has no much larger one-base neighbor in the sample; base qualities were not kept.

For memory conventional CD4 T cells, the sort was based on CD4+ CD45RA- CD25- cells. Each tumor-draining lymph node was classified as non-invaded if metastatic tumor cells were absent and as invaded if metastatic tumor cells were present. Before staining and sorting, a Miltenyi Pan T Cell isolation kit was used to pre-enrich the T cells. Immunohistochemistry for estrogen receptor, progesterone receptor, HER2 and Ki-67 was used to characterize the primary tumors. Within a few hours after surgery, the fresh surgical tissue was processed by cutting it into small fragments. The tissue fragments were digested enzymatically for 15 to 20 minutes with Liberase TL plus DNase and were then passed through a 40-micrometer strainer. After DAPI live/dead staining, sorting was performed on a BD FACS Aria II with about 97-99% purity. Sorted cells were lysed in TCL buffer, and RNA was purified using a Norgen Single Cell RNA purification kit that included DNase treatment.

The specimen was sorted memory CD4+ effector T cells from a lymph node. This sample's cell subset or site label indicates: CD45RA-negative sorted CD4+ T cells (memory Tconv or effector/memory Treg). This chain is built from TRBV7-9 and TRBJ2-7; a stretch of 8 junction bases matches TRBD1. The clonotype was recovered from a female donor with luminal breast cancer. The CDR3 protein: CASSPRGPYEQYF. At the DNA level, the sequence is TGTGCCAGCAGCCCCAGGGGGCCCTACGAGCAGTACTTC.